A selection of T cell receptor beta chains follows, all from one sample in a study of blood T cell repertoires in COVID-19. Produced via immunoSEQ multiplex PCR; TCRdb's table is partial and in-frame only. The table lists around 63,000 clones, about 84% of them singletons. Sequences were obtained from peripheral blood. The receptors shown here come from a man in his sixties with acute or convalescent COVID-19. The CDR3 runs from the conserved cysteine through the conserved F or W. The D gene is left open where the match is weak. Size is omitted from some rows. Given values are once, few, many or a class for expanded clones.

CASSFRTALSYEQYF TGTGCCAGCAGCTTCCGGACAGCCCTTAGCTACGAGCAGTACTTC NA TRBJ2-7 NA TRBV11-2
CASSRARGTTDTQYF TGTGCCAGCAGCCGAGCGCGGGGGACGACAGATACGCAGTATTTT TRBD2 TRBJ2-3 NA TRBV9
CATSGTVNYGYTF TGTGCCACCAGCGGGACAGTCAACTATGGCTACACCTTC TRBD1 TRBJ1-2 NA TRBV15
CASSYYRGAGGDEQYF TGTGCCAGCTCCTACTATAGAGGGGCGGGGGGAGACGAGCAGTACTTC TRBD2 TRBJ2-7 NA TRBV5-6
CASSLGPAAGETQYF TGTGCCAGCAGCTTAGGGCCAGCGGCCGGGGAGACCCAGTACTTC NA TRBJ2-5 NA TRBV7-2
CASSEVGAGEYNEQFF TGTGCCAGCAGTGAAGTGGGAGCGGGTGAATACAATGAGCAGTTCTTC NA TRBJ2-1 few TRBV2
CASSRGQGSTEAFF TGCGCCAGCAGCAGGGGACAGGGATCGACTGAAGCTTTCTTT TRBD1 TRBJ1-1 NA TRBV5-1
CASSLVWAEGYTF TGTGCCAGCAGCTTGGTTTGGGCTGAAGGCTACACCTTC NA TRBJ1-2 few TRBV5-8
CASSQDARAHEQYF TGCGCCAGCAGCCAAGATGCCAGGGCCCACGAGCAGTACTTC NA TRBJ2-7 NA TRBV4-1
CASSFYRDGNQPQHF TGTGCCAGCAGTTTCTACAGGGATGGCAATCAGCCCCAGCATTTT NA TRBJ1-5 few TRBV6-2/TRBV6-3
CASSLAWTDYEQYF TGTGCCAGCAGCTTAGCCTGGACAGACTACGAGCAGTACTTC NA TRBJ2-7 few TRBV11-2
CASSLDGRTGGTQYF TGTGCCAGCAGCTTAGATGGGCGGACAGGAGGGACCCAGTACTTC TRBD1 TRBJ2-5 NA TRBV7-2
CASSPSTSGNTIYF TGTGCCAGCAGCCCGAGCACCTCTGGAAACACCATATATTTT NA TRBJ1-3 once TRBV2
CASSYYRDTLGNTIYF TGTGCCAGCAGTTACTATCGGGACACCCTAGGGAACACCATATATTTT NA TRBJ1-3 NA TRBV6-6
CAWNNRENSPLHF TGTGCCTGGAATAACAGGGAGAATTCACCCCTCCACTTT NA TRBJ1-6 NA TRBV30
CASSVTGVGYGYTF TGTGCCAGCAGTGTGACAGGGGTCGGCTATGGCTACACCTTC TRBD1 TRBJ1-2 NA TRBV6-4
CASRKAGGKNTEAFF TGTGCCAGTAGGAAGGCAGGGGGTAAGAACACTGAAGCTTTCTTT TRBD1 TRBJ1-1 NA TRBV19
CSARQGGTQYF TGCAGTGCAAGACAAGGGGGGACCCAGTACTTC NA TRBJ2-5 NA TRBV20-1
CSAPMQGMETQYF TGCAGCGCCCCTATGCAGGGGATGGAGACCCAGTACTTC NA TRBJ2-5 NA TRBV29-1
CASSSGGPLSDTQYF TGTGCCAGCAGTTCGGGGGGGCCCCTTTCAGATACGCAGTATTTT TRBD2 TRBJ2-3 NA TRBV11-3
CASRYRVRDGELFF TGTGCCAGCAGATACAGGGTACGCGACGGGGAGCTGTTTTTT NA TRBJ2-2 few TRBV2
CASSRGHSNTEAFF TGTGCCAGCAGCAGAGGCCACTCGAACACTGAAGCTTTCTTT NA TRBJ1-1 NA TRBV7-2
CASSTGQTTTNEKLFF TGTGCCAGTAGTACGGGACAGACTACAACTAATGAAAAACTGTTTTTT TRBD1 TRBJ1-4 NA TRBV19